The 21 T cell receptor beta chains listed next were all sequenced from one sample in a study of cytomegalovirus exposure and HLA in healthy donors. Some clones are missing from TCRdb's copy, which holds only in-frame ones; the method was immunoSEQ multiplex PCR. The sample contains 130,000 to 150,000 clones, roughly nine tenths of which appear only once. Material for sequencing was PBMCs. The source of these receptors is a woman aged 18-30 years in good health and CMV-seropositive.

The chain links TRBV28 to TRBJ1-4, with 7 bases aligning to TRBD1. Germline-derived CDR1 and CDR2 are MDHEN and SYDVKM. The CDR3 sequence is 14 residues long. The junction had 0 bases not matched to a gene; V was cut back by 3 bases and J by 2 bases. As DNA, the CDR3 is TGTGCCAGCAGTTTGGGACAGACTAATGAAAAACTGTTTTTT. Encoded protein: CASSLGQTNEKLFF. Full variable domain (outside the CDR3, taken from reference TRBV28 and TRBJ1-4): DVKVTQSSRYLVKRTGEKVFLECVQDMDHENMFWYRQDPGLGLRLIYFSYDVKMKEKGDIPEGYSVSREKKERFSLILESASTNQTSMYLCASSLGQTNEKLFFGSGTQLSVL.

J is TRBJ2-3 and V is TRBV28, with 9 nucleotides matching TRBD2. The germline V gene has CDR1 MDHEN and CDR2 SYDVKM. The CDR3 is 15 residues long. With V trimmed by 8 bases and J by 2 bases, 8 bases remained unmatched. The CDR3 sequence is CASGYSGGPTDTQYF. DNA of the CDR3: TGTGCCAGCGGCTATAGCGGGGGACCCACAGATACGCAGTATTTT.

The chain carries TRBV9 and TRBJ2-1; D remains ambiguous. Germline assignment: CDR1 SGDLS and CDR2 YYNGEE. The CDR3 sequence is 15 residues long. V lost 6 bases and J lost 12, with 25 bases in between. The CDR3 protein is CASTSEARESLPQFF. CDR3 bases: TGTGCCAGCACATCAGAGGCACGCGAGTCACTCCCGCAGTTCTTC.

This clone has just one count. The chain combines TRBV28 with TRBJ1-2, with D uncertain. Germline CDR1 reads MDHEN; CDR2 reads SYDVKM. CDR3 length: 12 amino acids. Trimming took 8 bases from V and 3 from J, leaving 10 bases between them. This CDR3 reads CASSREDYGYTF. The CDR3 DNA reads TGTGCCAGCTCTCGTGAGGACTATGGCTACACCTTC.

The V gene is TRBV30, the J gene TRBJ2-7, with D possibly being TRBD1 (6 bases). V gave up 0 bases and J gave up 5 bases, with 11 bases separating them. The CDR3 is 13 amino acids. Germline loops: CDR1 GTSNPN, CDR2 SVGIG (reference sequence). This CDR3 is CAWSVGQSDEQYF. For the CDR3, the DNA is TGTGCCTGGAGTGTCGGACAGTCGGACGAGCAGTACTTC.

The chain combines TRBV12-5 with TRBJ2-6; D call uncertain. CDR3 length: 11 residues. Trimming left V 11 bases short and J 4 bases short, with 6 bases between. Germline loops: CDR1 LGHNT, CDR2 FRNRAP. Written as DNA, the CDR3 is TGTGCTGGTAGCGGGGCCAACGTCCTGACTTTC. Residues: CAGSGANVLTF.

Written as DNA, the CDR3 is TGTGCCAGCAGCACCGGGGATACGCAGTATTTT. Protein product: CASSTGDTQYF. The chain carries TRBV27 and TRBJ2-3; unclear D gene. From germline, CDR1 is MNHEY and CDR2 SMNVEV (reference sequence). The ends were cut back, 6 bases at V and 6 bases at J, with 7 bases in the middle. CDR3 length: 11 amino acids.

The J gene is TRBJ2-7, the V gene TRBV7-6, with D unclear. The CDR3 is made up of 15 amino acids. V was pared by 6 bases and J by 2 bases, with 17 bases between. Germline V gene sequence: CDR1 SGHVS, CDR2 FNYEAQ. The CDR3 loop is CASSLEATNTYEQYF. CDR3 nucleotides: TGTGCCAGCAGTCTAGAGGCCACAAATACCTACGAGCAGTACTTC.

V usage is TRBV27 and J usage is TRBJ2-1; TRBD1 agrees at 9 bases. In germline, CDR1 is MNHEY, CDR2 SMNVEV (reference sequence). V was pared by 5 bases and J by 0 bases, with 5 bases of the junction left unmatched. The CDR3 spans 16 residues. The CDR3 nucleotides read TGTGCCAGCAGTGACCCGGGACAGGGCTCCTACAATGAGCAGTTCTTC. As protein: CASSDPGQGSYNEQFF.

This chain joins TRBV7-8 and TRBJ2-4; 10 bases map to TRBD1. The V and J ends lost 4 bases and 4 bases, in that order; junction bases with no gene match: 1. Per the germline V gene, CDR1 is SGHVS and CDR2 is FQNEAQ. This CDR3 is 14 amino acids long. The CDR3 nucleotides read TGTGCCAGCAGCTGGGGACAGGGGAAAAACATTCAGTACTTC. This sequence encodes CASSWGQGKNIQYF.

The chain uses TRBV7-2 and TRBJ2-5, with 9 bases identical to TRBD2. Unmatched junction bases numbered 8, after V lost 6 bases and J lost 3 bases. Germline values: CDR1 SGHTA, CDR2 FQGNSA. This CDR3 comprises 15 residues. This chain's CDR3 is CASRQTSGPKETQYF. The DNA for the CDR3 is TGTGCCAGCAGACAAACTAGCGGGCCTAAAGAGACCCAGTACTTC.

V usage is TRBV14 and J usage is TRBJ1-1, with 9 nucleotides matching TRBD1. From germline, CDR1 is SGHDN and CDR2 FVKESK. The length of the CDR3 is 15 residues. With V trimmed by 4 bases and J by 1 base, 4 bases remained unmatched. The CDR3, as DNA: TGTGCCAGCAGCCCCCGGGACAGGGAGAACACTGAAGCTTTCTTT. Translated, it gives CASSPRDRENTEAFF.

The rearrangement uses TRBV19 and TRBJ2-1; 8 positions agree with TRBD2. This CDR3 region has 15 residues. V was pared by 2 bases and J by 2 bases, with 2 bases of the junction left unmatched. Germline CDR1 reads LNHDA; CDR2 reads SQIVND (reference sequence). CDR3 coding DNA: TGTGCCAGTAGTATAAATAGCGGGGCCTACAATGAGCAGTTCTTC. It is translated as CASSINSGAYNEQFF.

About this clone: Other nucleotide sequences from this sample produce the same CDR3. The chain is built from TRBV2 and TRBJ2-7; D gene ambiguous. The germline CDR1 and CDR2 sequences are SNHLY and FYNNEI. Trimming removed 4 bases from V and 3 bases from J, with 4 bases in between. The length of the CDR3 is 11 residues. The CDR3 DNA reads TGTGCCAGCAGTGCGGGCTACGAGCAGTACTTC. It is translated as CASSAGYEQYF.

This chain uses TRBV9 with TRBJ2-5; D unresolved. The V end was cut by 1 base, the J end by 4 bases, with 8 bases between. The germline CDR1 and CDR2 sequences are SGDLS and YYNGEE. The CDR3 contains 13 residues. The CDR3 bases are TGTGCCAGCAGCGTAAGATCAGGAGAGACCCAGTACTTC. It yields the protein CASSVRSGETQYF.

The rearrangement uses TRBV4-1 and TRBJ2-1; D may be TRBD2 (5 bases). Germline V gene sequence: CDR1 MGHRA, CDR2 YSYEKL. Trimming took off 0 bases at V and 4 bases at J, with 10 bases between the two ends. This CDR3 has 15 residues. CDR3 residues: CASSQDYGLYNEQFF. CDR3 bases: TGCGCCAGCAGCCAAGATTACGGACTGTACAATGAGCAGTTCTTC.

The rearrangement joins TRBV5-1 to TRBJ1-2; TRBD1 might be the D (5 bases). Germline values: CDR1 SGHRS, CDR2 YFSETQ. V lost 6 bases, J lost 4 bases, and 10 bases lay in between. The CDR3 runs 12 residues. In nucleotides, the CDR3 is TGCGCCAGCACGGGGGAAGGCTATGGCTACACCTTC. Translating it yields CASTGEGYGYTF. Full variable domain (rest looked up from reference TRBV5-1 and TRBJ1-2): KAGVTQTPRYLIKTRGQQVTLSCSPISGHRSVSWYQQTPGQGLQFLFEYFSETQRNKGNFPGRFSGRQFSNSRSEMNVSTLELGDSALYLCASTGEGYGYTFGSGTRLTVV.

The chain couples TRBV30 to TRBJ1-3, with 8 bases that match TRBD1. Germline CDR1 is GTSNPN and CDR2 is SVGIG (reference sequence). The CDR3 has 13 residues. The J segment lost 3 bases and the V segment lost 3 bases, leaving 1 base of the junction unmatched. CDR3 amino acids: CAWSRGLGNTIYF. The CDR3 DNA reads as TGTGCCTGGAGCAGGGGGCTTGGAAACACCATATATTTT.

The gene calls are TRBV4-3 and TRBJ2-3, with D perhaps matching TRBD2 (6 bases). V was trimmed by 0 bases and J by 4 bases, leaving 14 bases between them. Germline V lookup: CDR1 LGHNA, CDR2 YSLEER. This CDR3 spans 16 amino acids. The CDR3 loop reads CASSQDSEGAPDTQYF. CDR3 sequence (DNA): TGCGCCAGCAGCCAAGATTCGGAGGGTGCGCCAGATACGCAGTATTTT.

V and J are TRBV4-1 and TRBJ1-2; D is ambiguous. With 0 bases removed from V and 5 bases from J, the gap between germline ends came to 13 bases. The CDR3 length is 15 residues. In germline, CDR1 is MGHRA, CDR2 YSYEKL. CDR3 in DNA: TGCGCCAGCAGCCAAGACCAGGTTAACGATTATGGCTACACCTTC. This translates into CASSQDQVNDYGYTF.

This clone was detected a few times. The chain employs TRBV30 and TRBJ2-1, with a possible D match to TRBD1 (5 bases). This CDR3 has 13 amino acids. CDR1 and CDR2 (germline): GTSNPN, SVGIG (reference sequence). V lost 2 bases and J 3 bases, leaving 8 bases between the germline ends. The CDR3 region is CAWSTGHYNEQFF. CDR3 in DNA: TGTGCCTGGAGTACAGGACACTACAATGAGCAGTTCTTC.